This TCR beta chain was documented in a study of T cell responses to AZD1222 COVID-19 vaccine. Germline V CDR1 and CDR2: SGHAT, FQNNGV. V was cut by 5 bases and J by 4 bases, with 17 bases left in between. CDR3 length equals 15 residues. The data were produced by immunoSEQ multiplex PCR, yet TCRdb's version contains in-frame clones alone and is incomplete. Of more than 110,000 clones listed, 70% to 90% were seen once; the top ten hold roughly 8%. The chain carries TRBV11-2 and TRBJ2-5; D may match TRBD1 or TRBD2 (5 bases each). This receptor was identified in an adult in good health. Sequences were derived from peripheral blood, sampled on day 0 of AZD1222 vaccination. CDR3 residues: CASSPEGQVGETQYF. The CDR3 DNA reads as TGTGCCAGCAGCCCAGAGGGGCAGGTGGGAGAGACCCAGTACTTC.